This is a list of T cell receptor beta chains from one sample in a study of regulatory T cells in long-lasting Graves disease. TCRdb called the multiplex PCR reads again in MiXCR, with one record for every CDR3 protein. The profile shows a few hundred thousand distinct CDR3 sequences, 20% of them singletons. This material consisted of peripheral blood mononuclear cells (PBMCs), taken at new diagnosis, from a patient treated with antithyroid drugs. The receptor set was obtained from a female donor with Graves disease. The CDR3 runs from the conserved cysteine through the conserved F or W. The D gene is left open where the match is weak. Size is stated for part of the rows, as once, few or many counts, or as a class when the clone is expanded.

d_gene,j_gene,abundance,v_gene,CDR3nt,CDR3aa
.,TRBJ2-6,many,TRBV6-1,TGTGCCAGCAGTGAAGACAGGGCTGGGGCCAACGTCCTGACTTTC,CASSEDRAGANVLTF
TRBD2,TRBJ2-3,many,TRBV12-3/TRBV12-4,TGTGCCAGCAGCCGGACTAGCGGGAGTTCAGATACGCAGTATTTT,CASSRTSGSSDTQYF
.,TRBJ1-6,many,TRBV3-1,TGTGCCAGCAGCCAGGTTGGCAGGCACAGCCCCCTCCACTTT,CASSQVGRHSPLHF
TRBD1,TRBJ2-2,many,TRBV19,TGTGCCAGCCGGACAGGGACCACCGGGGAGCTGTTTTTT,CASRTGTTGELFF
.,TRBJ1-4,many,TRBV20-1,TGCAGTGCTAGAACCAGCAGGAATGAAAAACTGTTTTTT,CSARTSRNEKLFF
.,TRBJ2-1,many,TRBV11-2,TGTGCCAGCAGCTTTGGTGAGCAGTTCTTC,CASSFGEQFF
.,TRBJ2-1,many,TRBV30,TGTGCCTGGAGTGTGGGCGATATGGATGAGCAGTTCTTC,CAWSVGDMDEQFF
.,TRBJ2-5,few,TRBV15,TGTGCCACCAGCAGAGATAGAGGGGAAGAGACCCAGTACTTC,CATSRDRGEETQYF
.,TRBJ2-2,many,TRBV5-1,TGCGCCAGCAGCTTATTATCCACTGAGAACACCGGGGAGCTGTTTTTT,CASSLLSTENTGELFF
TRBD1,TRBJ2-7,few,TRBV6-1,TGTGCCAGCGCGGACAGGGCCCTGGAGGCCTACGAGCAGTACTTC,CASADRALEAYEQYF
.,TRBJ2-3,many,TRBV15,TGTGCCACCGCCGGGGTCCCTCCAACAGATACGCAGTATTTT,CATAGVPPTDTQYF
.,TRBJ2-1,few,TRBV6-2/TRBV6-3,TGTGCCAGCCTCGACCCGCCAGCCGGTGAGCAGTTCTTC,CASLDPPAGEQFF
.,TRBJ2-7,many,TRBV10-3,TGTGCCATCAGTGACAGGGGGGTCGGCTACGAGCAGTACTTC,CAISDRGVGYEQYF
TRBD2,TRBJ2-7,many,TRBV5-1,TGCGCCAGCAGCTTGGGGGGGAGGACTAGCGGGCACTACGAGCAGTACTTC,CASSLGGRTSGHYEQYF
TRBD1,TRBJ2-7,many,TRBV2,TGTGCCAGCGCCTCCGTGACAGGGGCCGAGCAGTACTTC,CASASVTGAEQYF
.,TRBJ1-1,many,TRBV3-1,TGTGCCAGCAGCCAATTGCGGGGTTTTGCTTTCTTT,CASSQLRGFAFF
.,TRBJ1-5,many,TRBV6-1,TGTGCCAGCAGCCTGGGGGCTTTCACCCAGCATTTT,CASSLGAFTQHF
TRBD2,TRBJ2-3,.,TRBV20-1,TGCAGTCCAAGGCGGGGGGGCGAACGCACAGATACGCAGTATTTT,CSPRRGGERTDTQYF
.,TRBJ2-5,many,TRBV11-2,TGTGCCAGCAGCTTACTATACAGACAAGAGACCCAGTACTTC,CASSLLYRQETQYF
TRBD2,TRBJ2-5,many,TRBV4-3,TGCGCCAGCAGCCCTACTAGCGGGAGGGCTGAGACCCAGTACTTC,CASSPTSGRAETQYF
.,TRBJ2-7,many,TRBV3-1,TGTGCCAGCAGCCAAGGAACAGGGCTCGAGCAGTACTTC,CASSQGTGLEQYF
.,TRBJ2-3,many,TRBV10-3,TGTGCCATCAGGGGCCCCACAGATACGCAGTATTTT,CAIRGPTDTQYF
TRBD2,TRBJ2-1,many,TRBV24-1,TGTGCCACCAGTGACCCCTTAGTTCGGACTAGCGGAGTCTACAATGAGCAGTTCTTC,CATSDPLVRTSGVYNEQFF
.,TRBJ1-2,few,TRBV28,TGTGCCAGCGGACAGTGGTATGGCTACACCTTC,CASGQWYGYTF
.,TRBJ1-1,many,TRBV20-1,TGCAGTGCAATCCCCGGCACTGAAGCTTTCTTT,CSAIPGTEAFF
TRBD1,TRBJ1-6,few,TRBV14,TGTGCCAGCAGCCATGGACAGGGCGGTTCACCCCTCCACTTT,CASSHGQGGSPLHF
.,TRBJ2-5,.,TRBV12-3/TRBV12-4,TGTGCCAGCAGTGGAGAAAGGGGACGCGAGACCCAGTACTTC,CASSGERGRETQYF
.,TRBJ2-2,many,TRBV12-3/TRBV12-4,TGTGCCAGCAGTTTATTGCTCAGTAGCACCGGGGAGCTGTTTTTT,CASSLLLSSTGELFF
TRBD2,TRBJ2-3,many,TRBV7-3,TGTGCCAGCAGCCCTAGCGGGGGTCGCACAGATACGCAGTATTTT,CASSPSGGRTDTQYF
TRBD1,TRBJ2-2,many,TRBV29-1,TGCAGCTTTCGGACAGGGACCACCGGGGAGCTGTTTTTT,CSFRTGTTGELFF
TRBD2,TRBJ2-2,many,TRBV6-9,TGTGCCAGCAGTTACTTCGGCGGGAGATTCACCGGGGAGCTGTTTTTT,CASSYFGGRFTGELFF
.,TRBJ1-2,.,TRBV15,TGTGCCACCAGCATCCATCGGGACGACTATGGCTACACCTTC,CATSIHRDDYGYTF
TRBD1,TRBJ1-1,many,TRBV12-3/TRBV12-4,TGTGCCAGCAGTCACGGACAGGGGAGCGCGGCTTTCTTT,CASSHGQGSAAFF
.,TRBJ2-3,many,TRBV4-2,TGTGCCAGCAGCCAGCTCGACAGGACAGATACGCAGTATTTT,CASSQLDRTDTQYF
TRBD1,TRBJ2-5,many,TRBV7-9,TGTGCCAGCAGAAAAGGGCAGGGGGCCAGGGGATACCAAGAGACCCAGTACTTC,CASRKGQGARGYQETQYF
.,TRBJ1-1,many,TRBV29-1,TGCAGCGTTTCTCCTACTGACACTGAAGCTTTCTTT,CSVSPTDTEAFF
.,TRBJ2-5,many,TRBV20-1,TGCAGTGCTGGCGGACCGCTGGAGACCCAGTACTTC,CSAGGPLETQYF
TRBD1,TRBJ2-2,many,TRBV7-2,TGTGCCAGCAGCTGGACAGGGGTCACCGGGGAGCTGTTTTTT,CASSWTGVTGELFF
.,TRBJ1-5,few,TRBV20-1,TGCAGTGCTAGCGTGGGGCCGAGCAATCAGCCCCAGCATTTT,CSASVGPSNQPQHF
TRBD2,TRBJ2-1,.,TRBV11-2,TGTGCCAGCAGTTCCCAGACTAGCGGGTCCTACAATGAGCAGTTCTTC,CASSSQTSGSYNEQFF
.,TRBJ2-1,many,TRBV30,TGTGCCTGGAGTGTACTTGAGGCAGGTTCCTACAATGAGCAGTTCTTC,CAWSVLEAGSYNEQFF
TRBD1,TRBJ2-3,many,TRBV7-2,TGTGCCAGCAGTCAGGACAGGGTCCGCACAGATACGCAGTATTTT,CASSQDRVRTDTQYF
.,TRBJ1-3,few,TRBV13,TGTGCCAGCAGTCGAGCTGGAAACACCATATATTTT,CASSRAGNTIYF
.,TRBJ1-2,many,TRBV29-1,TGCAGCGTTGAGGGGGGGCATGGCTACACCTTC,CSVEGGHGYTF
.,TRBJ1-1,many,TRBV19,TGTGCCAGTAGTAGTGGGAGTGGGGCAGCTTTCTTT,CASSSGSGAAFF
.,TRBJ2-1,few,TRBV4-3,TGCGCCAGCAGCCAAGAAGCAAGGGGGGGGATTGGCAATGAGCAGTTCTTC,CASSQEARGGIGNEQFF
.,TRBJ1-6,many,TRBV20-1,TGCAGTGCTAGAGTGGTAGGACGGGAGAAGAAGGGTTCACCCCTCCACTTT,CSARVVGREKKGSPLHF
.,TRBJ2-3,many,TRBV12-3/TRBV12-4,TGTGCCAGCACCCCCAGTCAGACAGATACGCAGTATTTT,CASTPSQTDTQYF
.,TRBJ2-5,few,TRBV5-1,TGCGCCAGCAGCTTAGTAATCGGCTACCAAGAGACCCAGTACTTC,CASSLVIGYQETQYF
TRBD2,TRBJ2-6,many,TRBV27,TGTGCCAGCAAGGGTCTAGCGGGCCCTCGGGTCTCTGGGGCCAACGTCCTGACTTTC,CASKGLAGPRVSGANVLTF
TRBD2,TRBJ2-1,.,TRBV29-1,TGCAGCGTTGACTCTAGCGGGGGCCTTAGTGATGAGCAGTTCTTC,CSVDSSGGLSDEQFF
TRBD2,TRBJ2-3,.,TRBV20-1,TGCAGTGCTAGAGTTGGGGGGGATACAGATACGCAGTATTTT,CSARVGGDTDTQYF
TRBD2,TRBJ2-7,.,TRBV2,TGTGCCAGCAGTGTAATGGGGGGGGGGACCTACGAGCAGTACTTC,CASSVMGGGTYEQYF
TRBD2,TRBJ2-1,many,TRBV20-1,TGCAGTGCTAAGAGCGGGGGGACAAATGAGCAGTTCTTC,CSAKSGGTNEQFF
.,TRBJ2-5,few,TRBV19,TGTGCCAGTAGTATCGGGGCGGGCTATGGGGGGGAGACCCAGTACTTC,CASSIGAGYGGETQYF